This is a list of T cell receptor beta chains from one sample in a study of response to subunit inactivated influenza vaccine. TCRdb reprocessed the RT-PCR reads with MiXCR, giving one entry per CDR3 protein. The sample has more than 150,000 distinct CDR3 sequences; around 9% are singletons. The material was non-naive T cells sorted from PBMCs, obtained on the day of vaccination. The receptor source for this set is a man in his fifties or sixties who received an inactivated influenza vaccine. CDR3s include the opening cysteine and the closing phenylalanine or tryptophan. The D gene is left open where the match is weak. Not all rows give a size; the values are once, few, many and, for expanded clones, a class.

clone_size j_call d_call v_call cdr3_nt cdr3_aa
many TRBJ2-1 TRBD2 TRBV9 TGTGCCAGCAGCGAGGGGACTAGCGAAAATTACAATGAGCAGTTCTTC CASSEGTSENYNEQFF
many TRBJ2-1 TRBD1 TRBV5-6 TGTGCCAGCTCAACCCTGGGACAGGGGGCGGTCGATGAGCAGTTCTTC CASSTLGQGAVDEQFF
- TRBJ2-2 - TRBV5-6 TGTGCCAGCAGCTATGACATCGCCGGGGAGCTGTTTTTT CASSYDIAGELFF
few TRBJ2-2 - TRBV12-3/TRBV12-4 TGTGCCAGCAAATTAGAAGGGGCGAGCGAGCTGTTTTTT CASKLEGASELFF
many TRBJ2-1 TRBD1 TRBV5-1 TGCGCCAGCAGCTTGGCCTTAGGACAGGGGGCTATTGAGCAGTTCTTC CASSLALGQGAIEQFF
many TRBJ2-3 - TRBV5-6 TGTGCCAGCAGCGTGACAGATACGCAGTATTTT CASSVTDTQYF
many TRBJ2-2 - TRBV10-3 TGTGCCATCAGCGGTAACAGGGACACCGGGGAGCTGTTTTTT CAISGNRDTGELFF
many TRBJ1-2 - TRBV12-3/TRBV12-4 TGTGCCAGCAGCCCGTCGGGGGGGAAGGGCTACACCTTC CASSPSGGKGYTF
few TRBJ2-6 TRBD1 TRBV19 TGTGCCAGTAGGGACAGGGGAGGCTCTGGGGCCAACGTCCTGACTTTC CASRDRGGSGANVLTF
- TRBJ2-7 - TRBV12-3/TRBV12-4 TGTGCCAGCACCCCGCCGGGGTTCTCCCACGAGCAGTACTTC CASTPPGFSHEQYF
- TRBJ2-3 - TRBV27 TGTGCCAGCAGATTATCACGACAGACTAGCACAGATACGCAGTATTTT CASRLSRQTSTDTQYF
few TRBJ2-5 - TRBV2 TGTGCCACGGAAAGGGTACAGACCCAGTACTTC CATERVQTQYF
- TRBJ2-3 - TRBV9 TGTGCCAGCAGCGTTTCCCAGCACACAGATACGCAGTATTTT CASSVSQHTDTQYF
- TRBJ1-3 - TRBV7-2 TGTGCCAGCAGCACTTTGTTGACCCTTCGAGGAAACACCATATATTTT CASSTLLTLRGNTIYF